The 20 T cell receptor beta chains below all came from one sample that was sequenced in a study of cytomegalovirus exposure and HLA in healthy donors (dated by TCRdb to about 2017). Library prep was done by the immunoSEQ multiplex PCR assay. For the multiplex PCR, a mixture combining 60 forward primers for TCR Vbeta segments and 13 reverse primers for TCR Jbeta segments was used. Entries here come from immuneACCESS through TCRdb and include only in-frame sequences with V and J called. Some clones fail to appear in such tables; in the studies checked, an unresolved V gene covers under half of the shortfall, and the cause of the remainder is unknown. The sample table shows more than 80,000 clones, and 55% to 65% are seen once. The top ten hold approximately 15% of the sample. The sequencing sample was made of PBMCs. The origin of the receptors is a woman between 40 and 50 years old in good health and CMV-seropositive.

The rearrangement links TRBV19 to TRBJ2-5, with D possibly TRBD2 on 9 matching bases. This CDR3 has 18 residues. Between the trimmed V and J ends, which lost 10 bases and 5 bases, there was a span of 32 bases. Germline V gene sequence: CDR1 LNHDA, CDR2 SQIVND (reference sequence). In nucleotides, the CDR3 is TGTGCCACCGCGGACAGGGTCGGGCTAGCGGGACCGGGGGAGACCCAGTACTTC. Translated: CATADRVGLAGPGETQYF.

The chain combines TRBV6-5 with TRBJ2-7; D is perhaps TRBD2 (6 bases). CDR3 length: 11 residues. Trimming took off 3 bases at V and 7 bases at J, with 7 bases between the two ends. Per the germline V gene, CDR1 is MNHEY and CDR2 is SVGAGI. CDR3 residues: CASSYRGEQYF. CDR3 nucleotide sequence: TGTGCCAGCAGTTATCGGGGGGAGCAGTACTTC.

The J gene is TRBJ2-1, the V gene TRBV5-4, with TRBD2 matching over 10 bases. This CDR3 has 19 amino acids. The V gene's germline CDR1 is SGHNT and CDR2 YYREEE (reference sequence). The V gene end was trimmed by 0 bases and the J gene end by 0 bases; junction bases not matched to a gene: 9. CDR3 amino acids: CASSLVPGLASISYNEQFF. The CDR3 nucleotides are TGTGCCAGCAGCTTGGTCCCGGGACTAGCGAGTATCTCCTACAATGAGCAGTTCTTC.

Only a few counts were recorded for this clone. The CDR3 is CASSEGGGAGYGYTF. CDR3 coding DNA: TGTGCCAGCAGTGAGGGAGGCGGGGCGGGCTATGGCTACACCTTC. The chain uses TRBV2 and TRBJ1-2; D might be TRBD1 (5 bases). Germline V gives CDR1 SNHLY, CDR2 FYNNEI. The V end was cut by 3 bases, the J end by 4 bases, with 15 bases between. The CDR3 spans 15 residues.

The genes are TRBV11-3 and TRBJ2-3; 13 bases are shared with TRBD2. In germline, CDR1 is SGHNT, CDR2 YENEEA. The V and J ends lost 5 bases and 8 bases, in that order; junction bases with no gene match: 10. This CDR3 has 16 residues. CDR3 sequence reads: CASSAGLAGRWATQYF. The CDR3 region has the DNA TGTGCCAGCAGCGCGGGACTAGCGGGAAGGTGGGCTACGCAGTATTTT.

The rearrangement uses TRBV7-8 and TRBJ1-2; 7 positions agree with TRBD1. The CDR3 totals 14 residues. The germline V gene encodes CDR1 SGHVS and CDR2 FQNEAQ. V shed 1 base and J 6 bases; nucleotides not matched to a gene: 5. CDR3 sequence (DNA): TGTGCCAGCAGCTTAGAACCTACAGGGGATGGCTACACCTTC. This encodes CASSLEPTGDGYTF. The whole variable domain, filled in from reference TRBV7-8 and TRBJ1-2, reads GAGVSQSPRYKVAKRGQDVALRCDPISGHVSLFWYQQALGQGPEFLTYFQNEAQLDKSGLPSDRFFAERPEGSVSTLKIQRTQQEDSAVYLCASSLEPTGDGYTFGSGTRLTVV.

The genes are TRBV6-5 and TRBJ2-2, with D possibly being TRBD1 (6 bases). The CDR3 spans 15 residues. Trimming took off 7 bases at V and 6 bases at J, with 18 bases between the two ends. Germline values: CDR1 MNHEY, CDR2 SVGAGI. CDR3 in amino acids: CASIPTGYSAGELFF. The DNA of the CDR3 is TGTGCCAGCATCCCAACAGGGTACTCGGCCGGGGAGCTGTTTTTT.

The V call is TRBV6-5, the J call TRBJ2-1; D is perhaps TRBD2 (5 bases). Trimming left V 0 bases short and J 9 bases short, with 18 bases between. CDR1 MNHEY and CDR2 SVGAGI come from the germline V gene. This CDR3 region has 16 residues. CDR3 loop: CASSYSAGTGKGEQFF. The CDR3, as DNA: TGTGCCAGCAGTTACTCCGCGGGCACTGGGAAGGGTGAGCAGTTCTTC.

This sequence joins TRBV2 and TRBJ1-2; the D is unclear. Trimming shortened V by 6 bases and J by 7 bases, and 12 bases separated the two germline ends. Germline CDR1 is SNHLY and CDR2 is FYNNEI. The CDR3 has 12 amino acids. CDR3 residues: CASRADAGGYTF. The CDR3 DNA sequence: TGTGCCAGCAGGGCAGACGCAGGTGGCTACACCTTC.

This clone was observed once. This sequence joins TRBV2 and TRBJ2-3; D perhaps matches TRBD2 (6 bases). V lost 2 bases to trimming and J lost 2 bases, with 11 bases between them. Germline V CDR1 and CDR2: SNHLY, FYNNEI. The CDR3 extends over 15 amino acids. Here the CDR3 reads CASSELAGTTDTQYF. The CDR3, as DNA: TGTGCCAGCAGTGAACTGGCGGGGACCACAGATACGCAGTATTTT.

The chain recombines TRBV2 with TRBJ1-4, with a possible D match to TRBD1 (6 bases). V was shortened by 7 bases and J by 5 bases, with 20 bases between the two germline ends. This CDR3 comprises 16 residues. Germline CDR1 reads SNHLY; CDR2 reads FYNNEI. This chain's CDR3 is CASTLKPGQRNEKLFF. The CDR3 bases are TGTGCCAGCACACTAAAACCGGGACAACGAAATGAAAAACTGTTTTTT.

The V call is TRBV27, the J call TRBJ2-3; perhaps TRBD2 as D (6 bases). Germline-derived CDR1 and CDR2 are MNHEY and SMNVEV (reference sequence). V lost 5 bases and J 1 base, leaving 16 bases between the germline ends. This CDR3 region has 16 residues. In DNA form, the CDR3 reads TGTGCCAGCAGTCTCAGGACTACGGGCCGCACAGATACGCAGTATTTT. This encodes CASSLRTTGRTDTQYF.

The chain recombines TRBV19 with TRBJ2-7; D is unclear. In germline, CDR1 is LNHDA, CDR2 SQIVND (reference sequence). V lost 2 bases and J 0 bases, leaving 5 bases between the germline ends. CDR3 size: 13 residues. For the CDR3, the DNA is TGTGCCAGTAGTATATACTTCTCCTACGAGCAGTACTTC. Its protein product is CASSIYFSYEQYF. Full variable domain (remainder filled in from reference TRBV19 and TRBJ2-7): DGGITQSPKYLFRKEGQNVTLSCEQNLNHDAMYWYRQDPGQGLRLIYYSQIVNDFQKGDIAEGYSVSREKKESFPLTVTSAQKNPTAFYLCASSIYFSYEQYFGPGTRLTVT.

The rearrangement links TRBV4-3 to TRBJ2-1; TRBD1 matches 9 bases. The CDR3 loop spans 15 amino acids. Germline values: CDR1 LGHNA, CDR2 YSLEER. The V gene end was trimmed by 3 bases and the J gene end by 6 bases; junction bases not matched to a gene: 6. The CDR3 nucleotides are TGCGCCAGCAGCCAGGGGACAGGGATGGGCAATGAGCAGTTCTTC. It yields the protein CASSQGTGMGNEQFF.

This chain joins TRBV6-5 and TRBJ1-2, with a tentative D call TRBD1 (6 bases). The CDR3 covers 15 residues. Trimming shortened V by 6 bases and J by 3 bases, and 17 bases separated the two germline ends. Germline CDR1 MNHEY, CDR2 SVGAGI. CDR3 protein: CASSQNAGGHYGYTF. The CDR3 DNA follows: TGTGCCAGCAGCCAGAACGCCGGGGGGCACTATGGCTACACCTTC.

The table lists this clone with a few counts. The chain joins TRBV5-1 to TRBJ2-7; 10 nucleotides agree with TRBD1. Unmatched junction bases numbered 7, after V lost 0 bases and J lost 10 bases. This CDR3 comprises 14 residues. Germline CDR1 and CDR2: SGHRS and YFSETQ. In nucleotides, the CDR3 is TGCGCCAGCAGCTTGGGTGCTGGGACAGGGGATCAGTACTTC. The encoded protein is CASSLGAGTGDQYF.

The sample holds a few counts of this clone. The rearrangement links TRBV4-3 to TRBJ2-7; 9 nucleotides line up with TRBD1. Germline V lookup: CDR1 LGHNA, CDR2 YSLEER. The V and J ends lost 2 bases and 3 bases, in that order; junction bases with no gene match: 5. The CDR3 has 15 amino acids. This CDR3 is CASSQTGTGFYEQYF. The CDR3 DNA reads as TGCGCCAGCAGCCAAACCGGGACAGGGTTCTACGAGCAGTACTTC.

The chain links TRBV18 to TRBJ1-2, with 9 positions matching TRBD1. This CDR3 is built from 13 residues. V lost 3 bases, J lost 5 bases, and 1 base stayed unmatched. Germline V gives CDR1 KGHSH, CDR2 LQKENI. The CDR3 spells CASSPGTGYGYTF. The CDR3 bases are TGTGCCAGCTCACCTGGGACAGGGTATGGCTACACCTTC.

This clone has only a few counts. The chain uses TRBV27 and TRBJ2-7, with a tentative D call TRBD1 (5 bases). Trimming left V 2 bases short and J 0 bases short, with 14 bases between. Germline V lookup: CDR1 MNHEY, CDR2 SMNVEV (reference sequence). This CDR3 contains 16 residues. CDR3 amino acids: CASSLHPLTGSYEQYF. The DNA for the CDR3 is TGTGCCAGCAGTTTACACCCATTAACAGGCTCCTACGAGCAGTACTTC.

The CDR3 DNA is TGTGCCAGCAGCTTAGATGGGACAGGTGTCTACGAGCAGTACTTC. Its translation: CASSLDGTGVYEQYF. The genes are TRBV7-2 and TRBJ2-7; 8 nucleotides match TRBD1. Germline V gene sequence: CDR1 SGHTA, CDR2 FQGNSA. Germline trimming cut 1 base from V and 3 bases from J; bases unmatched to any gene: 5. The CDR3 runs to 15 residues.